This TCR beta chain emerged from a study of T cell repertoires in ileal Crohn's disease. Study details: Patients had a median approximately 7.3-year disease duration, and under 45% were active smokers.

Produced via immunoSEQ multiplex PCR; TCRdb's table is partial and in-frame only. The sample consists of approximately 16,000 clones, around 72% of them appearing once. On this clone itself: As yet, its antigen is unknown.

Overall study results and limits: Every patient over 26.8% clonality showed endoscopic recurrence. Within the first postoperative year, endoscopy came at median approximately 6.7 months.

Time point: neoterminal ileum biopsy at postoperative endoscopy, about 6 months after surgery. Eligibility required adulthood, ileal or ileocolonic Crohn's disease and indicated ileocolonic resection. The germline V gene has CDR1 MDHEN and CDR2 SYDVKM. The junction had 6 bases not matched to a gene; V was cut back by 3 bases and J by 7 bases. CDR3 length: 15 residues. The source of this sequence is an adult with Crohn's disease. The rearrangement links TRBV28 to TRBJ2-1; 10 bases match TRBD2. The specimen was ileal tissue. The CDR3 is CASSFSGRAGNEQFF. CDR3 in DNA: TGTGCCAGCAGTTTCAGCGGGAGGGCCGGGAATGAGCAGTTCTTC.